Listed below are T cell receptor beta chains from one sample, sequenced in a study of tumor-infiltrating lymphocytes in primary liver carcinoma. TCRdb called the multiplex PCR reads again in MiXCR, with one record for every CDR3 protein. Among around 330,000 distinct CDR3 sequences listed, 50% to 60% were seen once. The specimen sequenced was peripheral blood. Receptor source: a woman in her twenties or thirties with primary liver carcinoma and hepatitis B virus infection. CDR3s include the opening cysteine and the closing phenylalanine or tryptophan. D genes are given only for firm matches. Size tells how often a clone was seen (once, few, many) or the class of an expanded clone, and some rows leave it out.

j_call d_call clone_size v_call cdr3_aa cdr3_nt
TRBJ1-4 TRBD1 NA TRBV4-3 CASSLTQGGKLFF TGCGCCAGTAGCCTCACCCAGGGGGGTAAGCTGTTTTTT
TRBJ2-7 NA NA TRBV14 CASSQGDEQYF TGTGCCAGCAGCCAGGGGGATGAGCAGTACTTC
TRBJ2-1 TRBD2 NA TRBV11-2 CDSRVGLAGMNNEQFF TGTGACAGCAGGGTCGGATTAGCGGGAATGAACAATGAGCAGTTCTTC
TRBJ1-6 NA many TRBV6-5 CASRISGKNSPLHF TGTGCCAGCAGAATTTCCGGGAAGAATTCACCCCTCCACTTT
TRBJ1-1 NA many TRBV6-5 CASSSARRDTEAFF TGTGCCAGCAGTTCCGCCAGGCGGGACACTGAAGCTTTCTTT
TRBJ2-1 TRBD2 NA TRBV19 CASNVPSGGNSEQFF TGTGCCAGTAACGTCCCTAGCGGGGGAAACAGTGAGCAGTTCTTC
TRBJ2-7 NA NA TRBV30 CAWSVKYEQYF TGTGCCTGGAGTGTAAAGTACGAGCAGTACTTC
TRBJ1-4 TRBD1 NA TRBV13 CASRPGGEKLFF TGTGCCAGCAGGCCAGGGGGCGAAAAACTGTTTTTT
TRBJ2-7 TRBD1 many TRBV28 CASSYRGYEQYF TGTGCCAGCAGTTACAGGGGGTACGAGCAGTACTTC
TRBJ2-1 NA NA TRBV5-4 CASSSRLALALFF TGTGCCAGCAGCTCCAGACTGGCCCTAGCCCTGTTCTTC
TRBJ2-7 TRBD1 NA TRBV12-5 CASGCTRPNPGQGYEQYF TGTGCTAGTGGTTGCACCCGTCCAAACCCGGGACAGGGGTACGAGCAGTACTTC
TRBJ1-5 NA few TRBV28 CASSLTGRSNQPQHF TGTGCCAGCAGTTTGACTGGCAGAAGCAATCAGCCTCAGCATTTT
TRBJ1-1 NA many TRBV6-2/TRBV6-3 CASSYSHLQGWAFF TGTGCCAGCAGTTACTCGCATCTGCAGGGATGGGCTTTCTTT
TRBJ1-3 NA NA TRBV6-2/TRBV6-3 CASTNVGPRTGNTIYF TGTGCCAGCACTAACGTGGGACCCCGAACTGGAAACACCATATATTTT
TRBJ2-7 TRBD2 NA TRBV28 CASRTGTSGTYEQYF TGTGCCAGCAGGACCGGGACTAGCGGAACCTACGAGCAGTACTTC
TRBJ1-2 TRBD1 few TRBV4-2 CASSQRTGLRGYTF TGTGCCAGCAGCCAAAGGACAGGGTTACGAGGCTACACCTTC
TRBJ2-1 NA NA TRBV4-1 CASNQIRGMGQFF TGCGCCAGCAACCAAATTCGGGGGATGGGGCAGTTCTTC
TRBJ1-1 NA many TRBV29-1 CSVALGMNTEAFF TGCAGCGTTGCCTTGGGCATGAACACTGAAGCTTTCTTT
TRBJ2-7 NA NA TRBV7-9 CASSETQGIEHGQYF TGTGCCAGCAGCGAGACCCAGGGAATAGAACACGGGCAGTACTTC
TRBJ1-1 TRBD1 few TRBV6-5 CASSYNTFWGQGNTEAFF TGTGCCAGCAGTTACAATACCTTTTGGGGACAGGGGAACACTGAAGCTTTCTTT
TRBJ2-1 NA few TRBV6-8 CASSSKFF TGTGCCAGCAGTTCTAAGTTCTTC
TRBJ1-1 NA many TRBV6-5 CASSLTFFGGGEAFF TGTGCCAGCAGCCTAACCTTTTTCGGGGGAGGTGAAGCTTTCTTT
TRBJ2-3 NA NA TRBV5-1 CASNPTGTPTDTQYF TGCGCCAGCAACCCGACCGGGACCCCCACAGATACGCAGTATTTT
TRBJ2-7 NA many TRBV4-2 CASSHVRDSLGEQYF TGTGCCAGCAGCCACGTCCGGGACTCCCTCGGCGAGCAGTACTTC
TRBJ2-5 TRBD2 NA TRBV4-1 CASSQDGRAGETQYF TGCGCCAGCAGCCAAGACGGGAGGGCCGGGGAGACCCAGTACTTC
TRBJ1-1 NA NA TRBV7-9 CASSSFGGLTEAFF TGTGCCAGCAGCTCGTTCGGGGGGCTGACTGAAGCTTTCTTT
TRBJ1-2 NA NA TRBV13 CASSLGRAGFYGYTF TGTGCCAGCAGCTTAGGCCGGGCAGGTTTCTATGGCTACACCTTC
TRBJ2-1 TRBD2 many TRBV5-6 CASSRRRTSGRYNEQFF TGTGCCAGCAGCCGTCGGAGGACTAGCGGGAGGTACAATGAGCAGTTCTTC
TRBJ1-2 NA NA TRBV11-2 CVSSTVREPVTF TGTGTCAGCAGTACCGTCAGGGAACCGGTCACCTTC
TRBJ2-5 TRBD1 NA TRBV6-1 CASSEIVGGSEETQYF TGTGCCAGCAGTGAAATAGTAGGGGGCAGCGAAGAGACCCAGTACTTC
TRBJ2-2 NA many TRBV29-1 CSVEPANTGELFF TGCAGCGTTGAGCCCGCGAACACCGGGGAGCTGTTTTTT
TRBJ2-7 NA NA TRBV28 CASSTGPLYEQYF TGTGCCAGCAGTACCGGGCCACTCTACGAGCAGTACTTC
TRBJ1-6 TRBD1 NA TRBV6-6 CASSRGTGGSPLHF TGTGCCAGCAGCCGCGGGACAGGGGGCTCACCCCTCCACTTT
TRBJ1-5 NA few TRBV6-5 CASSYSQGQNQPQHF TGTGCCAGCAGTTACTCGCAGGGTCAGAATCAGCCCCAGCATTTT
TRBJ2-1 NA once TRBV5-6 CTSSLQLAPSNEQFF TGTACCAGCAGCCTCCAACTAGCTCCCAGTAATGAGCAGTTCTTC
TRBJ1-6 NA NA TRBV7-8 CASSLGDSPLHF TGTGCCAGCAGCTTAGGGGATTCACCCCTCCACTTT
TRBJ2-2 TRBD2 few TRBV6-1 CASSKLAGTNTGELFF TGTGCCAGCAGTAAACTAGCGGGTACCAACACCGGGGAGCTGTTTTTT
TRBJ2-1 TRBD2 NA TRBV12-3/TRBV12-4 CASSLSSAGVGSKQFF TGTGCCAGCAGTTTATCTAGTGCGGGAGTCGGGAGTAAGCAGTTCTTC
TRBJ2-2 TRBD2 once TRBV12-3/TRBV12-4 CASRMAGAGKLFF TGTGCCAGCAGGATGGCGGGAGCCGGGAAGCTGTTTTTT
TRBJ1-5 NA NA TRBV6-1 CASSEAFGGGGVSQPQHF TGTGCCAGCAGTGAAGCCTTTGGCGGGGGGGGCGTCAGTCAGCCCCAGCATTTT
TRBJ1-5 NA many TRBV13 CASSLRGIGQPQHF TGTGCCAGCAGCTTGAGAGGGATAGGGCAGCCCCAGCATTTT